This passage covers 29 T cell receptor beta chains from one sample sequenced in a study of T cells in Graves' hyperthyroidism and ophthalmopathy. Regions amplified from RNA transcripts were the TCR beta CDR3 regions. In the first-round RT-PCR of the TCR CDR3, the HTBI primer set was used. TCRdb ran MiXCR on the multiplex PCR reads and lists one entry per CDR3 protein. In the table there are around 200,000 distinct CDR3 sequences, about a sixth of which are singletons. Sequenced material: blood. All receptors come from a man aged 35 to 55 with Graves' hyperthyroidism.

CDR3 loop: CSQTRAGEWSSPLHF. The CDR3 DNA reads as TGCAGTCAAACCAGGGCGGGAGAGTGGTCTTCACCCCTCCACTTT. The chain links TRBV20-1 to TRBJ1-6, with D maybe TRBD1 (5 bases). The length of the CDR3 is 15 residues. Germline-derived CDR1 and CDR2 are DFQATT and SNEGSKA (reference sequence). The V and J ends lost 8 bases and 9 bases respectively, with 23 bases between them.

This clonotype was seen a single time. This may arise from a read error, as a much more abundant clone is one base away. The chain recombines TRBV11-2 with TRBJ1-6; possibly TRBD1 for D (5 bases). This CDR3 region has 13 residues. In germline, CDR1 is SGHAT, CDR2 FQNNGV. Trimming took 8 bases from V and 14 from J, leaving 19 bases between them. Here the CDR3 reads CASGTRGWVALHF. DNA for the CDR3: TGTGCCAGCGGCACCCGGGGGTGGGTGGCCCTCCACTTT.

This clonotype was recorded at least ten times. V gene TRBV2 combines with J gene TRBJ2-7; the D gene is possibly TRBD1 (6 bases). Trimming left V 4 bases short and J 3 bases short, with 13 bases between. The CDR3 is made up of 14 amino acids. Per germline, CDR1 SNHLY and CDR2 FYNNEI. The chain's CDR3 is CASSAQGPYYEQYF. The CDR3 coding sequence is TGTGCCAGCAGTGCACAGGGCCCTTACTACGAGCAGTACTTC.

The chain employs TRBV27 and TRBJ2-1; no firm D call. The CDR3 has 15 amino acids. Between the trimmed V and J ends, which lost 4 bases and 6 bases, there was a span of 16 bases. Germline V CDR1 and CDR2: MNHEY, SMNVEV (reference sequence). CDR3 sequence (DNA): TGTGCCAGCAGTTCCCACACCTCCCAGCGCAATGAGCAGTTCTTC. It translates to CASSSHTSQRNEQFF.

This clonotype was detected many times. The chain is built from TRBV20-1 and TRBJ2-7; no reliable D call. The CDR3 consists of 11 residues. Germline CDR1 reads DFQATT; CDR2 reads SNEGSKA (reference sequence). V dropped 6 bases and J dropped 3 bases, with 9 bases sitting between them. CDR3 DNA sequence: TGCAGTGCGCGAGGTGGCTACGAGCAGTACTTC. Protein sequence: CSARGGYEQYF.

This clonotype has more than one count but fewer than ten. The chain has TRBV7-3 and TRBJ2-1; D gene ambiguous. V lost 2 bases, J lost 0 bases, and 8 bases lay in between. Germline V gene sequence: CDR1 SGHTA, CDR2 FQGTGA. This CDR3 is built from 15 residues. The CDR3 region is CASSLQQSSYNEQFF. The CDR3 DNA reads TGTGCCAGCAGCTTACAGCAGAGCTCCTACAATGAGCAGTTCTTC. The variable domain in full, with the rest retrieved from reference TRBV7-3 and TRBJ2-1, is GAGVSQTPSNKVTEKGKYVELRCDPISGHTALYWYRQSLGQGPEFLIYFQGTGAADDSGLPNDRFFAVRPEGSVSTLKIQRTERGDSAVYLCASSLQQSSYNEQFFGPGTRLTVL.

This clonotype was found once. The chain joins TRBV11-2 to TRBJ2-3, with 16 bases that match TRBD2. The germline V gene has CDR1 SGHAT and CDR2 FQNNGV. V was clipped by 4 bases and J by 3 bases; unmatched bases: 7. The CDR3 has 18 amino acids. The CDR3, as DNA: TGTGCCAGCAGCTCCGGGACTAGCGGGGGGGCCCTGACAGATACGCAGTATTTT. This translates into CASSSGTSGGALTDTQYF.

The table lists this clonotype with many counts. V gene TRBV10-3 combines with J gene TRBJ2-1, with 8 nucleotides matching TRBD1. After removal of 8 bases from V and 5 bases from J, the junction contained 8 bases not matched to a gene. CDR1 and CDR2 from the germline V gene are ENHRY and SYGVKD. The CDR3 loop spans 14 amino acids. The CDR3 nucleotides read TGTGCCATCGGGCTGGGACAGGAGAACAATGAGCAGTTCTTC. It encodes CAIGLGQENNEQFF.

The J gene is TRBJ2-1, the V gene TRBV27; 10 bases fit TRBD2. The CDR3 spans 15 residues. CDR1 and CDR2 from the germline V gene are MNHEY and SMNVEV (reference sequence). J gave up 3 bases and V 4 bases, and 3 bases lay outside the gene matches. CDR3 DNA sequence: TGTGCCAGCAGTTCCCGGACTAGCGGCTACAATGAGCAGTTCTTC. This sequence encodes CASSSRTSGYNEQFF.

This clonotype appeared many times. The chain combines TRBV20-1 with TRBJ1-6; possibly TRBD1 for D (5 bases). Germline CDR1 and CDR2: DFQATT and SNEGSKA (reference sequence). This CDR3 spans 14 amino acids. The CDR3 sequence is CSAKARADNSPLHF. CDR3 coding DNA: TGCAGCGCAAAAGCCAGGGCGGATAATTCACCCCTCCACTTT.

This clonotype was seen ten or more times. The chain combines TRBV20-1 with TRBJ2-7; D not resolved. In germline, CDR1 is DFQATT, CDR2 SNEGSKA (reference sequence). The germline V and J ends were trimmed by 2 bases and 4 bases, with 9 bases remaining between them. This CDR3 has 12 residues. CDR3 DNA: TGCAGTGCTAGACCCGAGGTGTACGAGCAGTACTTC. It specifies CSARPEVYEQYF.

This clonotype has ten or more counts. Here the CDR3 reads CASSQVERRLAGYEQYF. For the CDR3, the DNA is TGTGCCAGCAGCCAAGTCGAGAGGAGACTAGCGGGTTACGAGCAGTACTTC. The chain couples TRBV3-2 to TRBJ2-7; TRBD2 is the table's D call, not checked against the DNA. TRBV3-2 is flagged as a pseudogene. The CDR3 loop spans 17 amino acids.

The J gene is TRBJ2-7, the V gene TRBV20-1; 10 bases match TRBD1. The CDR3 extends over 12 amino acids. In germline, CDR1 is DFQATT, CDR2 SNEGSKA (reference sequence). Losses at the gene ends were 3 bases for V and 5 bases for J; bases not matched to a gene: 1. This chain's CDR3 is CSARTGGHEQYF. CDR3 bases: TGCAGTGCTAGGACAGGGGGCCACGAGCAGTACTTC.

This clonotype was found once. This sequence joins TRBV6-1 and TRBJ1-3; D possibly corresponds to TRBD1 (5 bases). The CDR3 is 12 amino acids. The V end lost 7 bases, the J end lost 3 bases, and 7 bases lay between the germline ends. Germline loops: CDR1 MNHNS, CDR2 SASEGT. The CDR3 here is CASMGLGNTIYF. DNA of the CDR3: TGTGCCAGCATGGGGCTTGGAAACACCATATATTTT.

This clonotype was seen many times. V and J are TRBV7-2 and TRBJ1-1; unclear D gene. The CDR3 runs 14 residues. V shed 4 bases and J shed 1 base, with 10 bases lying between them. Germline V CDR1 and CDR2: SGHTA, FQGNSA. CDR3 in DNA: TGTGCCAGCAGCTCTGACACTGAGAACACTGAAGCTTTCTTT. Protein: CASSSDTENTEAFF.

This chain joins TRBV20-1 and TRBJ1-5; unclear D gene. Germline CDR1 reads DFQATT; CDR2 reads SNEGSKA (reference sequence). Trimming cost V 4 bases and J 7 bases, with 11 bases left between them. The CDR3 spans 12 residues. The CDR3 bases are TGCAGTGCTATGGCCAACGGACAGCCCCAGCATTTT. This sequence encodes CSAMANGQPQHF.

This clonotype was seen ten or more times. This chain joins TRBV27 and TRBJ2-1, with 8 nucleotides matching TRBD2. V lost 2 bases, J lost 1 base, and 13 bases stayed unmatched. The germline V gene encodes CDR1 MNHEY and CDR2 SMNVEV (reference sequence). CDR3 length equals 19 residues. Here the CDR3 DNA reads TGTGCCAGCAGTTTAAGGGGACTAGTGGGCGCAGATTCCTACAATGAGCAGTTCTTC. Residues: CASSLRGLVGADSYNEQFF.

The V and J genes are TRBV7-2 and TRBJ1-3, with a possible D match to TRBD1 (5 bases). Trimming pared 3 bases from V and 4 bases from J, leaving 10 bases between. CDR1 is SGHTA, CDR2 FQGNSA, per germline. The CDR3 is 14 residues long. The CDR3 loop reads CASSFPRGGNTIYF. Written as DNA, the CDR3 is TGTGCCAGCAGCTTCCCCCGGGGGGGAAACACCATATATTTT.

This clonotype was observed at least ten times. The chain is built from TRBV7-2 and TRBJ2-5, with 7 bases matching TRBD1. The trim removed 5 bases at V and 1 base at J, leaving 7 bases unmatched. CDR1 SGHTA and CDR2 FQGNSA come from the germline V gene. The CDR3 loop spans 15 amino acids. DNA of the CDR3: TGTGCCAGCAGCCCTGGGGACAGCACCCAAGAGACCCAGTACTTC. This sequence encodes CASSPGDSTQETQYF.

The gene calls are TRBV6-5 and TRBJ2-1; D is unclear. The V and J ends lost 0 bases and 4 bases respectively, with 7 bases between them. This CDR3 is built from 14 residues. The germline V gene encodes CDR1 MNHEY and CDR2 SVGAGI. CDR3 DNA sequence: TGTGCCAGCAGTTACTCGAGTGAATACAATGAGCAGTTCTTC. It codes for CASSYSSEYNEQFF.

Only a few counts were recorded for this clonotype. The chain is built from TRBV16 and TRBJ1-5; TRBD1 is a possible D gene (6 bases). The CDR3 is 13 residues long. With 2 bases removed from V and 10 bases from J, the gap between germline ends came to 12 bases. Germline V gene sequence: CDR1 KGHSY, CDR2 FQNENV. CDR3 region: CASSQLDGGPQHF. The CDR3 nucleotides read TGTGCCAGCAGCCAACTGGACGGGGGCCCCCAGCATTTT.

The table lists this clonotype with many counts. This chain links TRBV6-1 with TRBJ1-2; TRBD1 aligns across 11 bases. The CDR3 is 14 amino acids. The trim removed 5 bases at V and 6 bases at J, leaving 5 bases unmatched. The germline gives CDR1 MNHNS, CDR2 SASEGT. The chain's CDR3 is CASSRGQGVHGYTF. DNA for the CDR3: TGTGCCAGCAGTCGGGGACAGGGGGTTCATGGCTACACCTTC.

The table lists this clonotype with many counts. V usage is TRBV11-3 and J usage is TRBJ2-3; D not resolved. Trimming removed 0 bases from V and 5 bases from J, with 3 bases in between. The CDR3 is made up of 12 amino acids. Germline assignment: CDR1 SGHNT and CDR2 YENEEA. The CDR3 coding sequence is TGTGCCAGCAGCTTAGATAGAGATACGCAGTATTTT. Translating it yields CASSLDRDTQYF.

The rearrangement uses TRBV6-1 and TRBJ1-1; 9 nucleotides match TRBD1. Germline values: CDR1 MNHNS, CDR2 SASEGT. The CDR3 is 13 residues long. The ends lost 7 bases at V and 6 bases at J; junction bases unmatched: 6. CDR3 nucleotide sequence: TGTGCCAGCAAAAGACAGGGGGAGGCTGAAGCTTTCTTT. It specifies CASKRQGEAEAFF.

This clonotype was observed many times. This chain links TRBV2 with TRBJ2-4, with D perhaps TRBD1 or TRBD2 (6 bases each). V was clipped by 10 bases and J by 1 base, with 20 bases between them. Germline loops: CDR1 SNHLY, CDR2 FYNNEI. The CDR3 is 16 residues long. CDR3 loop: CATQRGGIGAKNIQYF. The CDR3 nucleotides are TGTGCCACCCAAAGAGGGGGGATTGGGGCCAAAAACATTCAGTACTTC.

In this sample, this clonotype turned up many times. CDR3 DNA: TGTGCCAGCAGCTCCCCCATTCTCGCGGGGGGTGGGGAGACCCAGTACTTC. It specifies CASSSPILAGGGETQYF. The V gene is TRBV11-2, the J gene TRBJ2-5, with TRBD2 identical over 8 bases. This CDR3 has 17 amino acids. Trimming removed 4 bases from V and 5 bases from J; junction bases left unmatched: 15. The germline gives CDR1 SGHAT, CDR2 FQNNGV.

This clonotype was counted many times. This chain joins TRBV12-3 or TRBV12-4 and TRBJ2-3; TRBD1 matches at 8 bases. The CDR3 loop spans 15 amino acids. The junction had 1 base not matched to a gene; V was cut back by 1 base and J by 1 base. The CDR3 region has the DNA TGTGCCAGCAGTTTAGAGACAGGGGGCACAGATACGCAGTATTTT. Residues: CASSLETGGTDTQYF.

At least ten counts were recorded for this clonotype. For the CDR3, the DNA is TGTGCCTGGACAGCGTCGGATACGCAGTATTTT. Translated: CAWTASDTQYF. The chain is built from TRBV30 and TRBJ2-3, with D unclear. This CDR3 has 11 residues. Per the germline V gene, CDR1 is GTSNPN and CDR2 is SVGIG (reference sequence). The germline V and J ends were trimmed by 4 bases and 6 bases, with 8 bases remaining between them.

The chain links TRBV5-1 to TRBJ2-2; TRBD2 agrees at 9 bases. The CDR3 is made up of 14 amino acids. The V gene end was trimmed by 5 bases and the J gene end by 4 bases; junction bases not matched to a gene: 3. Germline loops: CDR1 SGHRS, CDR2 YFSETQ. The CDR3 is CASRTSGFTGELFF. CDR3 nucleotide sequence: TGCGCCAGCAGGACTAGCGGATTCACCGGGGAGCTGTTTTTT.